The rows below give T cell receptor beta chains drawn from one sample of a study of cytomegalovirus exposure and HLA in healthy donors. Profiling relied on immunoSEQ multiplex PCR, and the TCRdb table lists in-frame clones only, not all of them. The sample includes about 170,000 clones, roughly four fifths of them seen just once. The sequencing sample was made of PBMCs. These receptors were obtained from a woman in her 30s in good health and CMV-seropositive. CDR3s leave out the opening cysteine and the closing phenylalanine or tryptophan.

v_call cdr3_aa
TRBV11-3 ASSLSGSGANVLT
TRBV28 ASSFQDRNYGYT
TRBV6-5 ATLRGRGLSSEAF
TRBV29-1 SVEDRRQGVDTGELF
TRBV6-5 ASSKDRGATQY
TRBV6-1 ASSWTGAKNEQF
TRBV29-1 SVVGENGYT
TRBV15 ATSRALGGETPYEQY
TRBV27 ASRLAGGLTGELF
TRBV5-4 ASSLKAGRTDTQY
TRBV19 ASSTLQGAGGQPQH
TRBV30 AGGAGAYQETQY
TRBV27 ASGLGGGFPYEQY
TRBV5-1 ASNRGLGDEKLF
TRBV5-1 ASSKGQTYEQY
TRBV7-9 ASSPGGVSGNTIY
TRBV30 AWSVFGGSLNTEAF
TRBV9 ASSGQQGSSYNEQF
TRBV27 ASSFGGGEVGQPQH
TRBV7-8 ASSQTGTGYNSPLH
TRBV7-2 ASSFRVEGLF
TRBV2 ASSRQGADQPQH
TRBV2 ASSELWGQYEQY
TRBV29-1 SGQDPGEKLF
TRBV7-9 ASSLDGSHSGGANVLT
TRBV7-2 ASSIRGLSTEAF
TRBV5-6 ASSRGSQETQY
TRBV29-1 SVEVGTGSSYNEQF
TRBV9 ASSVVASGRAVNEQF
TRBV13 ASSLAGQGSEKLF
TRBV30 AWSRGTGENSPLH
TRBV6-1 ASSEAGWTGGYEQY
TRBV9 ASSAAPGQQAF
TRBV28 ASSYPRLTGELF
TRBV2 ASTVDSGGTEQY
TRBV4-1 ASSQVEGTGANVLT
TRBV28 ASREQGRDTEAF
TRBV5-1 ASSLGGGYGYT
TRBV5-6 ASSRETSGVFDNEQF
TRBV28 ASSPQGAVGGYGYT
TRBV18 ASSPYTGRNTEAF
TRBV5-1 ASSLRRVQETQY
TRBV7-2 ASSFPTSNEQF
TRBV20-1 SARTGYGYT
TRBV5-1 ASSPDISTDTQY
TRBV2 ASREYGYT
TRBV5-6 ASSSRYSGKQETQY
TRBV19 ASSRKTGLDQPQH
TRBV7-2 ASSPILAGGRSEQF
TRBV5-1 ASSRVAGADTQY
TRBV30 AWSVRGTGAAF
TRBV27 ASRAGLYEQY
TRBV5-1 ASSFTGGDLTEAF
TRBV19 ASRPTRDRGHGEAF
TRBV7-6 ASSYPSRGTTEAF
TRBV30 AGNGQGMNSPLH
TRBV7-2 ASSRDRVPEQY